A single sample is the source of the 21 T cell receptor beta chains below, sequenced in a study of cytomegalovirus exposure and HLA in healthy donors. The PCR contained 60 Vbeta and 13 Jbeta primers. Data came from immunoSEQ multiplex PCR; TCRdb stores just in-frame clones and leaves some out. The table includes 150,000 or so clones, over 60% detected once. The material sequenced was PBMCs. These receptors were obtained from a woman in her 40s in good health and CMV-seronegative.

This clone was detected a few times. The chain recombines TRBV27 with TRBJ1-6, with D maybe TRBD1 (6 bases). V dropped 7 bases and J dropped 7 bases, with 8 bases sitting between them. Germline V gene lookup returns CDR1 MNHEY and CDR2 SMNVEV (reference sequence). There are 12 residues in the CDR3. CDR3 amino acids: CASKRGNSPLHF. The CDR3 nucleotides read TGTGCCAGCAAAAGGGGGAATTCACCCCTCCACTTT.

The chain carries TRBV12-5 and TRBJ2-3; 15 bases map to TRBD2. V lost 3 bases and J lost 6; bases outside the gene matches: 4. Germline V lookup: CDR1 LGHNT, CDR2 FRNRAP. CDR3 length equals 16 residues. The CDR3 DNA follows: TGTGCTAGTGGTTTTGGACTAGCGGGGGGGCGGGATACGCAGTATTTT. Protein sequence: CASGFGLAGGRDTQYF.

The rearrangement uses TRBV6-1 and TRBJ1-2; D gene uncertain. Trimming removed 3 bases at V and 5 bases at J, with 19 bases between. CDR3 size: 16 residues. The germline gives CDR1 MNHNS, CDR2 SASEGT. DNA of the CDR3: TGTGCCAGCAGTGACCCCGGGGTACCCGCAGTGTATGGCTACACCTTC. Translating it yields CASSDPGVPAVYGYTF.

V gene TRBV2 combines with J gene TRBJ1-3; D perhaps matches TRBD1 (6 bases). CDR1 is SNHLY and CDR2 is FYNNEI in the germline V gene. CDR3 length: 16 amino acids. Trimming removed 5 bases from V and 1 base from J, with 15 bases in between. CDR3 sequence reads: CASSNTGLRSGNTIYF. In DNA form, the CDR3 reads TGTGCCAGCAGTAATACAGGGTTGAGGTCTGGAAACACCATATATTTT.

The rearrangement links TRBV2 to TRBJ1-2, with 9 bases identical to TRBD1. This CDR3 comprises 16 residues. From germline, CDR1 is SNHLY and CDR2 FYNNEI. Unmatched junction bases numbered 15, after V lost 6 bases and J lost 7 bases. The chain's CDR3 is CASSVTDRGRLGGYTF. In DNA, the CDR3 is TGTGCCAGCAGCGTAACGGACAGGGGAAGATTAGGTGGCTACACCTTC. Together with reference TRBV2 and TRBJ1-2, the CDR3 gives the full variable domain: EPEVTQTPSHQVTQMGQEVILRCVPISNHLYFYWYRQILGQKVEFLVSFYNNEISEKSEIFDDQFSVERPDGSNFTLKIRSTKLEDSAMYFCASSVTDRGRLGGYTFGSGTRLTVV.

The chain carries TRBV5-5 and TRBJ1-2, with TRBD1 identical over 7 bases. V dropped 4 bases and J dropped 8; count of bases not matched to a gene: 8. Germline V gives CDR1 SGHKS, CDR2 YYEKEE (reference sequence). CDR3 length equals 13 residues. This CDR3 reads CASSVRTGNGYTF. The CDR3 DNA reads as TGTGCCAGCAGCGTACGGACAGGTAACGGCTACACCTTC.

The chain employs TRBV29-1 and TRBJ1-1; 10 bases are a match to TRBD1. CDR1 is SQVTM, CDR2 ANQGSEA, per germline. Trimming took 6 bases from V and 6 from J; bases not matched to a gene: 4. CDR3 length: 12 residues. The CDR3 nucleotides read TGCAGCGTGGACAGGGGGGTCCCTGAAGCTTTCTTT. Translating gives CSVDRGVPEAFF.

The J gene is TRBJ1-4, the V gene TRBV6-5, with unresolved D. Germline lookup yields CDR1 MNHEY and CDR2 SVGAGI. Trimming left V 10 bases short and J 3 bases short, with 12 bases between. The CDR3 is 13 residues long. CDR3: CATGAAANEKLFF. DNA for the CDR3: TGTGCCACCGGAGCTGCGGCTAATGAAAAACTGTTTTTT.

This clone was found a few times. This sequence joins TRBV2 and TRBJ2-3, with D unclear. With 9 bases removed from V and 1 base from J, the gap between germline ends came to 17 bases. The CDR3 covers 15 residues. The germline CDR1 and CDR2 sequences are SNHLY and FYNNEI. The CDR3 region is CASSVKVRGTDTQYF. The CDR3 nucleotides are TGTGCCAGTTCCGTGAAAGTCCGGGGCACAGATACGCAGTATTTT.

A word on this clone: Sequence at one end of the junction differs from germline and may be a read error. The CDR3 loop is CASSYYGVNTEAFF. CDR3 DNA: TGTGCCAGCAGTTACTACGGGGTGAATACTGAAGCTTTCTTT. V and J are TRBV6-5 and TRBJ1-1, with unresolved D. The CDR3 contains 14 residues. CDR1 MNHEY and CDR2 SVGAGI come from the germline V gene.

The V and J genes are TRBV6-1 and TRBJ1-3; D is unresolved. V was clipped by 7 bases and J by 0 bases, with 10 bases between them. The CDR3 contains 14 residues. Germline loops: CDR1 MNHNS, CDR2 SASEGT. The CDR3 region is CASNPFSSGNTIYF. CDR3 DNA: TGTGCCAGCAATCCGTTTTCCTCTGGAAACACCATATATTTT.

This chain connects TRBV14 to TRBJ2-6; possibly TRBD1 for D (6 bases). The V end was cut by 5 bases, the J end by 0 bases, with 14 bases between. The CDR3 is 17 residues long. Germline V lookup: CDR1 SGHDN, CDR2 FVKESK. CDR3 in DNA: TGTGCCAGCAGCAGCAGGGGTCTCTCCTCTGGGGCCAACGTCCTGACTTTC. Protein sequence: CASSSRGLSSGANVLTF. The whole variable domain, remainder taken from reference TRBV14 and TRBJ2-6, is EAGVTQFPSHSVIEKGQTVTLRCDPISGHDNLYWYRRVMGKEIKFLLHFVKESKQDESGMPNNRFLAERTGGTYSTLKVQPAELEDSGVYFCASSSRGLSSGANVLTFGAGSRLTVL.

The chain carries TRBV28 and TRBJ1-4, with no clear D. Trimming cost V 9 bases and J 5 bases, with 13 bases left between them. CDR1 is MDHEN, CDR2 SYDVKM, per germline. The CDR3 has 13 residues. CDR3 sequence: CASMGGRNEKLFF. The CDR3 DNA follows: TGTGCCAGTATGGGTGGGAGAAATGAAAAACTGTTTTTT.

This clone occurred once. The J gene is TRBJ1-5, the V gene TRBV6-1; TRBD1 matches 7 bases. Germline V gene data show CDR1 as MNHNS and CDR2 as SASEGT. The trim removed 2 bases at V and 3 bases at J, leaving 7 bases unmatched. CDR3 length equals 16 residues. The CDR3 DNA follows: TGTGCCAGCAGTGAACTTCCAGGGGGGAACAATCAGCCCCAGCATTTT. It encodes CASSELPGGNNQPQHF.

The chain is built from TRBV11-2 and TRBJ1-1, with D uncertain. The CDR3 is 15 residues long. Per the germline V gene, CDR1 is SGHAT and CDR2 is FQNNGV. Between the trimmed V and J ends, which lost 1 base and 9 bases, there was a span of 18 bases. The CDR3 region is CASSLVEVVPGKAFF. The CDR3 nucleotides are TGTGCCAGCAGCTTAGTGGAAGTCGTCCCCGGGAAAGCTTTCTTT.

The CDR3 region is CASSFGRGPGSGANVLTF. CDR3 in DNA: TGTGCCAGCAGCTTCGGGAGGGGGCCAGGGTCTGGGGCCAACGTCCTGACTTTC. V is TRBV7-9 and J is TRBJ2-6; weak D call: TRBD2 (8 bases). The germline V and J ends were trimmed by 3 bases and 1 base, with 16 bases remaining between them. The germline gives CDR1 SEHNR, CDR2 FQNEAQ (reference sequence). The CDR3 loop spans 18 amino acids.

The V call is TRBV5-1, the J call TRBJ2-1, with D possibly being TRBD1 (5 bases). Trimming removed 0 bases at V and 9 bases at J, with 19 bases between. From germline, CDR1 is SGHRS and CDR2 YFSETQ. The CDR3 is 16 amino acids. CDR3 DNA: TGCGCCAGCAGCTTGGCAGGCAGGGCCGTCGGCGGTGAGCAGTTCTTC. Protein: CASSLAGRAVGGEQFF. The full variable domain, with the rest looked up from reference TRBV5-1 and TRBJ2-1, is KAGVTQTPRYLIKTRGQQVTLSCSPISGHRSVSWYQQTPGQGLQFLFEYFSETQRNKGNFPGRFSGRQFSNSRSEMNVSTLELGDSALYLCASSLAGRAVGGEQFFGPGTRLTVL.

The gene calls are TRBV12-5 and TRBJ1-1, with 8 bases fitting TRBD1. The CDR3 is 14 residues long. Trimming cost V 4 bases and J 4 bases; bases outside gene matches: 5. CDR1 and CDR2 (germline): LGHNT, FRNRAP. DNA of the CDR3: TGTGCTAGTGGTTCCGGACAGGGCGCCACTGAAGCTTTCTTT. As protein: CASGSGQGATEAFF.

The rearrangement joins TRBV5-4 to TRBJ1-1, with 7 bases that match TRBD1. CDR3 size: 17 residues. CDR1 is SGHNT and CDR2 is YYREEE in the germline V gene (reference sequence). V trimming: 1 base; J trimming: 5 bases; junction bases outside the gene matches: 14. The CDR3 DNA follows: TGTGCCAGCAGCTTGTTCATAGTAGGGGGCGCGGGTACTGAAGCTTTCTTT. It is translated as CASSLFIVGGAGTEAFF.

The chain employs TRBV4-1 and TRBJ1-5; D not certain. CDR3 size: 13 residues. The V gene lost 1 base and the J gene lost 4 bases, with 5 bases spanning the gap. CDR1 is MGHRA and CDR2 is YSYEKL in the germline V gene. CDR3 nucleotides: TGCGCCAGCAGCCAAGCAGGAAATCAGCCCCAGCATTTT. This codes for CASSQAGNQPQHF.

This clone was seen only once. This chain uses TRBV5-4 with TRBJ1-1; 11 bases line up with TRBD1. CDR1 and CDR2 from the germline V gene are SGHNT and YYREEE (reference sequence). The J segment lost 4 bases and the V segment lost 4 bases, leaving 15 bases of the junction unmatched. The CDR3 extends over 18 amino acids. The CDR3 nucleotides are TGTGCCAGCAGCCTGCCCGGGACAGGGGGACTGAGAAGCACTGAAGCTTTCTTT. Translated: CASSLPGTGGLRSTEAFF.